Below, one T cell receptor beta chain is given with its context. What it binds is not known. The data were obtained in a study of OX40 agonist ivuxolimab in advanced cancers. Study findings and constraints: The mean number of expanded clones was higher in CD8+ T cells than in CD4+. Both CD4+ and CD8+ T cell populations in blood had undergone clonal expansion by week 6 at 0.1 to 3.0 mg/kg.

No patient had autoimmune disease or received systemic immunosuppression. Measured with immunoSEQ multiplex PCR; TCRdb has only the in-frame clones, and not every one. The data show tens of thousands of clones, about nine tenths seen once. Per germline, CDR1 MNHEY and CDR2 SVGAGI. V gave up 5 bases and J gave up 3 bases, with 10 bases separating them. The length of the CDR3 is 13 residues. Here the sequenced sample was CD4+ or CD8+ T cells sorted from blood, taken in a trial of the OX40 agonist ivuxolimab. This clonotype was sampled from an adult with an advanced solid tumor such as melanoma, head and neck, liver or kidney cancer. The chain links TRBV6-5 to TRBJ1-1; a weak D match, TRBD1 (5 bases). In DNA form, the CDR3 reads TGTGCCAGCAGTGGTACAGGTTACACTGAAGCTTTCTTT. Translated: CASSGTGYTEAFF.